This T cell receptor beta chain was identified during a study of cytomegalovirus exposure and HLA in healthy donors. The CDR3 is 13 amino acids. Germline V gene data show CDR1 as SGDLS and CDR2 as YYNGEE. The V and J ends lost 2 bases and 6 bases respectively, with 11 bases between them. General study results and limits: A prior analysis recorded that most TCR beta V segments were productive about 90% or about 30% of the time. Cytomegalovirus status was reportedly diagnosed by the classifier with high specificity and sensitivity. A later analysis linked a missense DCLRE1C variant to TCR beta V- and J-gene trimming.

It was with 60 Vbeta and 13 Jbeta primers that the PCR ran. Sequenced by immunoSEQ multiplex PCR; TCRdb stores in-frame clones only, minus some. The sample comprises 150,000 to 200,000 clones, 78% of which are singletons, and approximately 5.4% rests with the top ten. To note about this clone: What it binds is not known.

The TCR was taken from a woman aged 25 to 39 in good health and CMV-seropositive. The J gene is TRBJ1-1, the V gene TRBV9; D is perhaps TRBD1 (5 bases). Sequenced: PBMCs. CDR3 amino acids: CASSVGGYAEAFF. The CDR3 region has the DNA TGTGCCAGCAGCGTTGGGGGGTACGCTGAAGCTTTCTTT.